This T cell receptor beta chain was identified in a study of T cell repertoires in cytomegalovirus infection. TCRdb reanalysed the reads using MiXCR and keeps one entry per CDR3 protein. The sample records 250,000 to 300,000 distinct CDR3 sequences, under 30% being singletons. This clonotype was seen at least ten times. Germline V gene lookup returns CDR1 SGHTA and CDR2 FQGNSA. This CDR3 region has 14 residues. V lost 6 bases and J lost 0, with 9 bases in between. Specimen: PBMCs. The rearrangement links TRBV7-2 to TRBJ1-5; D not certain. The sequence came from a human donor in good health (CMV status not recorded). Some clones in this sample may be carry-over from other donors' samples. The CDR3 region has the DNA TGTGCCAGCAGAGAAGCAAATAGCAATCAGCCCCAGCATTTT. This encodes CASREANSNQPQHF.